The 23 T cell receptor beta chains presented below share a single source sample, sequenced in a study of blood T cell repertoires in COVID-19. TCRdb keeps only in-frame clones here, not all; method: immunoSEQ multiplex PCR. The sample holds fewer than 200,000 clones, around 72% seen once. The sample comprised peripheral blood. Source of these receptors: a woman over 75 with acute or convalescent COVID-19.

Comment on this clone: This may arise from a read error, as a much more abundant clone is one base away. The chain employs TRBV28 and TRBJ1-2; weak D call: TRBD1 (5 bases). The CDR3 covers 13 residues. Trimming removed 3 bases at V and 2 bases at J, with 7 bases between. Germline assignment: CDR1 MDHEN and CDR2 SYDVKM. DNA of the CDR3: TGTGCCAGCAGTTTGGGGGGGAACTATGGCTACACCTTC. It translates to CASSLGGNYGYTF.

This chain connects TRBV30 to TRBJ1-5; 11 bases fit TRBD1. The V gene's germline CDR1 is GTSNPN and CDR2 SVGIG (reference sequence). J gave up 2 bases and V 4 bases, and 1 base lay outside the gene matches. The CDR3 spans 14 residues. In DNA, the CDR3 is TGTGCCTGGAAGGGACAGGGGGGCAATCAGCCCCAGCATTTT. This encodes CAWKGQGGNQPQHF.

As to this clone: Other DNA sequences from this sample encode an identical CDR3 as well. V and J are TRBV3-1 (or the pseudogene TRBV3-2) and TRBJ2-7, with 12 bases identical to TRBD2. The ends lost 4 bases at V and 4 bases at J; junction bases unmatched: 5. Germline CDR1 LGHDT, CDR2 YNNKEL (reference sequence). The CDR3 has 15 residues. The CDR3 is CASSLSSGRGYEQYF. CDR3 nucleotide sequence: TGTGCCAGCAGCCTATCTAGCGGGAGGGGATACGAGCAGTACTTC.

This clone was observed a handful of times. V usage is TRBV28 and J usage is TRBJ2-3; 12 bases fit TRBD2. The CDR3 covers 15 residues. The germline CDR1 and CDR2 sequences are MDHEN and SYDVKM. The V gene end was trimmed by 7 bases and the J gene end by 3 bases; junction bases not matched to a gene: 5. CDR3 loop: CASTKLAGGTDTQYF. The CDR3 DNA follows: TGTGCCAGCACCAAACTAGCGGGGGGAACAGATACGCAGTATTTT.

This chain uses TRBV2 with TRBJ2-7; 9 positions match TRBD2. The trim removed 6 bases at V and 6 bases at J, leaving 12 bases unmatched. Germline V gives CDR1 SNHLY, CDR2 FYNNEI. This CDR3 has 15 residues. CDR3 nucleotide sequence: TGTGCCAGCAGGAGAGGGGCTAGCGGGAATGCCGAGCAGTACTTC. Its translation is CASRRGASGNAEQYF.

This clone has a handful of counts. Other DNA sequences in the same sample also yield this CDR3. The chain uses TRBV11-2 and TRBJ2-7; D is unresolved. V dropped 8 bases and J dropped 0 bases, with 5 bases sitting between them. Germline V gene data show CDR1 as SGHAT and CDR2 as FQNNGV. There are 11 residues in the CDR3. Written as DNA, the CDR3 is TGTGCCAGCGGAGACTCCTACGAGCAGTACTTC. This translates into CASGDSYEQYF.

CDR3 sequence (DNA): TGTGCCAGCCTCATAGGGACTAGCGGGAGAGTCCTCGCACACGAGCAGTACTTC. Amino acid sequence: CASLIGTSGRVLAHEQYF. The chain has TRBV27 and TRBJ2-7; TRBD2 aligns across 14 bases. J gave up 5 bases and V 8 bases, and 17 bases lay outside the gene matches. Per germline, CDR1 MNHEY and CDR2 SMNVEV (reference sequence). The CDR3 spans 18 residues.

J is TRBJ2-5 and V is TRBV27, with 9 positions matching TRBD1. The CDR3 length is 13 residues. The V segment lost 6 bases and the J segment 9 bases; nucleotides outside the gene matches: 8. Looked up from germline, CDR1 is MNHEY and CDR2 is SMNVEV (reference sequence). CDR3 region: CASSPGQGLAQYF. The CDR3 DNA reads TGTGCCAGCAGCCCGGGACAGGGTTTGGCCCAGTACTTC.

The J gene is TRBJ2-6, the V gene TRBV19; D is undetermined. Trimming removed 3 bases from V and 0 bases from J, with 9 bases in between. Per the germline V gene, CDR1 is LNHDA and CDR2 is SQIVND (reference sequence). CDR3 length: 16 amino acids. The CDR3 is CASSIYPGSGANVLTF. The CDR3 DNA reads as TGTGCCAGTAGTATTTACCCGGGCTCTGGGGCCAACGTCCTGACTTTC.

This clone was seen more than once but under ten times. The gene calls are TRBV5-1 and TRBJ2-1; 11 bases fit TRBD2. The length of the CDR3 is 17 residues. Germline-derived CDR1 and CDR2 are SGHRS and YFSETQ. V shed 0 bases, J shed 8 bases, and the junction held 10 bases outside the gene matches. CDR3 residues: CASSLATSGSSVDEQFF. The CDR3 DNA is TGCGCCAGCAGCTTGGCCACTAGCGGGAGTTCGGTGGATGAGCAGTTCTTC.

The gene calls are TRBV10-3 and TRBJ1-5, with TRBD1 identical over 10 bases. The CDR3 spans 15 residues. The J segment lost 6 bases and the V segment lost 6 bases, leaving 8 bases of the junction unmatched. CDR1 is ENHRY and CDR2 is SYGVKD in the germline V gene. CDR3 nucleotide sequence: TGTGCCATCAGGGGGGGACAGGGGATTGCTCAGCCCCAGCATTTT. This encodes CAIRGGQGIAQPQHF.

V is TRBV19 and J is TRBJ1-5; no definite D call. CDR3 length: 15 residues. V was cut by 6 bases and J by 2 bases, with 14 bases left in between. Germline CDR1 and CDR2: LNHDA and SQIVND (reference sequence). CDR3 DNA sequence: TGTGCCAGTAGCCAAATAAATGAGGGCAATCAGCCCCAGCATTTT. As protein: CASSQINEGNQPQHF.

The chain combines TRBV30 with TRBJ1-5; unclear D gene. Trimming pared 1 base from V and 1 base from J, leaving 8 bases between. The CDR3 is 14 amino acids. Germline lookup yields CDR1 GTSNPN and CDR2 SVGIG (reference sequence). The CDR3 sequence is CAWSGGLSNQPQHF. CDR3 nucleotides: TGTGCCTGGAGTGGAGGGTTGAGCAATCAGCCCCAGCATTTT.

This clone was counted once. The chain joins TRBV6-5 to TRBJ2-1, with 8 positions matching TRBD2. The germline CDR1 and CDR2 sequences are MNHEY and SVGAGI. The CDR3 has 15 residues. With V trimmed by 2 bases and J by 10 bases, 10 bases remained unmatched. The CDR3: CASSYDGAGVGEQFF. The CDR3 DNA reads TGTGCCAGCAGTTACGACGGAGCGGGAGTCGGAGAGCAGTTCTTC.

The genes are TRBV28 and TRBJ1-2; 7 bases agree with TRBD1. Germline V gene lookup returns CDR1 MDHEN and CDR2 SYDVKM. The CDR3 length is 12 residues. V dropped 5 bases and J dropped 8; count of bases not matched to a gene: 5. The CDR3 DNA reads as TGTGCCAGCAGTGGGACAGAGTGGGGCTACACCTTC. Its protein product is CASSGTEWGYTF.

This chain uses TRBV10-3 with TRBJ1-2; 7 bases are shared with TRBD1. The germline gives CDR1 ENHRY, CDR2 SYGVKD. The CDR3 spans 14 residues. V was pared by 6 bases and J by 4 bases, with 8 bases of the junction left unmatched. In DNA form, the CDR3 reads TGTGCCATCAGGGGGACAGCTATAGGCTATGGCTACACCTTC. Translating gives CAIRGTAIGYGYTF.

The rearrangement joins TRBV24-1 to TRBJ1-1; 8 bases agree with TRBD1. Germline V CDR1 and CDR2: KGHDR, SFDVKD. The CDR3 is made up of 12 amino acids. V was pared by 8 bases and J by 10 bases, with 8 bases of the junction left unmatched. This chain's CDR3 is CATNLTDRGAFF. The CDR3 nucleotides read TGTGCCACCAACCTAACCGACAGGGGAGCTTTCTTT.

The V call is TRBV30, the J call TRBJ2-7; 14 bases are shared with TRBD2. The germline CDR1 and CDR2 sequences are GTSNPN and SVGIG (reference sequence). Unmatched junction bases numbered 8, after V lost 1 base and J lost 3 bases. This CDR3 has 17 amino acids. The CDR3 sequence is CAWSGGLAGGLNYEQYF. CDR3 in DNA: TGTGCCTGGAGTGGAGGACTAGCGGGAGGCCTAAACTACGAGCAGTACTTC.

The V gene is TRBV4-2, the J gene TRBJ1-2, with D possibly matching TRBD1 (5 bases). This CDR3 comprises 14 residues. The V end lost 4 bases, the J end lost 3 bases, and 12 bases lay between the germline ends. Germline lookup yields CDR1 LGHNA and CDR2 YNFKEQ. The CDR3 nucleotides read TGTGCCAGCAGCCCCAGACAGTCAGACTATGGCTACACCTTC. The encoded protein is CASSPRQSDYGYTF.

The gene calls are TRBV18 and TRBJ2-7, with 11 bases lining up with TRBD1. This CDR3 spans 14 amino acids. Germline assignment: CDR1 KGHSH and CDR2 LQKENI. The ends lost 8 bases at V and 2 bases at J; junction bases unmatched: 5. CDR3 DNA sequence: TGTGCCAGCGGTCCGGGACAGGGGGCCTACGAGCAGTACTTC. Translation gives CASGPGQGAYEQYF. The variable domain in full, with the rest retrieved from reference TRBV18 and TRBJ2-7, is NAGVMQNPRHLVRRRGQEARLRCSPMKGHSHVYWYRQLPEEGLKFMVYLQKENIIDESGMPKERFSAEFPKEGPSILRIQQVVRGDSAAYFCASGPGQGAYEQYFGPGTRLTVT.

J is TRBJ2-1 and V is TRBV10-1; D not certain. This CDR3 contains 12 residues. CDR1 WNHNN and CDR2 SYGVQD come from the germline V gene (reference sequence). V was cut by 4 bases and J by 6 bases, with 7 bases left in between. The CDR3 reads CASSGPFNEQFF. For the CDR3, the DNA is TGCGCCAGCAGTGGTCCCTTCAATGAGCAGTTCTTC.

CDR3 DNA sequence: TGCGCCAGCAGTGAGGTGACAGGGGTCGAGCAGTACTTC. Its translation: CASSEVTGVEQYF. The chain couples TRBV10-1 to TRBJ2-7; TRBD1 matches at 8 bases. Germline CDR1 and CDR2: WNHNN and SYGVQD (reference sequence). Trimming removed 2 bases from V and 6 bases from J; junction bases left unmatched: 3. The CDR3 totals 13 residues.

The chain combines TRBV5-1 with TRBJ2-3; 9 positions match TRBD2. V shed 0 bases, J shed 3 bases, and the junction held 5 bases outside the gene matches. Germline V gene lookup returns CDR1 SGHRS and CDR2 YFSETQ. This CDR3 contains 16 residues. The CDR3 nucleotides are TGCGCCAGCAGCTTGGGGTCTAGCGGGACAACAGATACGCAGTATTTT. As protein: CASSLGSSGTTDTQYF.